This T cell receptor beta chain was captured by sequencing in a study of shared clonotypes between healthy human individuals. V was clipped by 0 bases and J by 0 bases; unmatched bases: 8. CDR3 length equals 19 residues. Germline-derived CDR1 and CDR2 are SGHVS and FQNEAQ. Sequenced by immunoSEQ multiplex PCR; TCRdb stores in-frame clones only, minus some. The sample shows roughly 2 million clones, roughly 95% of them seen only once. V gene TRBV7-8 combines with J gene TRBJ2-7; 13 bases are a match to TRBD2. Specimen: naive CD4+ T cells sorted from blood. The subset is: CD45RA+ positively selected. This TCR derives from a young man in good health. In nucleotides, the CDR3 is TGTGCCAGCAGCTTAGCCAGACTAGCGGGGGGCGCGAGCTCCTACGAGCAGTACTTC. The encoded protein is CASSLARLAGGASSYEQYF.